This T cell receptor (beta chain) was retrieved from a study of beta chain features in type 1 diabetes. Study-wide background: The study found patients and healthy donors alike in age, gender and cell yields. General study findings and limits: Moderately but significantly shorter TCRB CDR3s were found in Type 1 diabetes patients in all four CD4+ subsets. PCR, the amplification step, might favor shorter templates, equally in patients and controls.

This clone was seen only a few times. What it binds is unknown. The sequenced template was cDNA made from the entire isolated RNA. Sequencing used immunoSEQ multiplex PCR; TCRdb keeps in-frame clones, though not all of them. The sample has about 280,000 clones; 15% are singletons. This TCR derives from a man in his late teens or twenties with type 1 diabetes. Sequenced sample: naive CD4+ T cells from blood.

The CDR3 DNA is TGTGCCTGGAGTCAGGACAGGGTGAACACTGAAGCTTTCTTT. It yields the protein CAWSQDRVNTEAFF. The chain uses TRBV30 and TRBJ1-1, with 8 bases identical to TRBD1. This CDR3 has 14 residues. V trimming: 2 bases; J trimming: 0 bases; junction bases outside the gene matches: 2. Germline V CDR1 and CDR2: GTSNPN, SVGIG (reference sequence).